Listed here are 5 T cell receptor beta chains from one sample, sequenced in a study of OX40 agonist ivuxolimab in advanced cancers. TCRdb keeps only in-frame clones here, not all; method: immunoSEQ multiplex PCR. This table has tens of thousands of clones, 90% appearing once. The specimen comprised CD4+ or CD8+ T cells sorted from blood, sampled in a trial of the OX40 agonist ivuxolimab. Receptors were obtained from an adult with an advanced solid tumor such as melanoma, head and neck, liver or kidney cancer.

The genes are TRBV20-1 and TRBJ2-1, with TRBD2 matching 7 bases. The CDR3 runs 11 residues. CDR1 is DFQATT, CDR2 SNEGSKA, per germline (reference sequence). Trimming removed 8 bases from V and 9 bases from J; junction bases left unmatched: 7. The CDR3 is CSCEGTIEQFF. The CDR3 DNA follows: TGCAGTTGTGAGGGGACTATTGAGCAGTTCTTC.

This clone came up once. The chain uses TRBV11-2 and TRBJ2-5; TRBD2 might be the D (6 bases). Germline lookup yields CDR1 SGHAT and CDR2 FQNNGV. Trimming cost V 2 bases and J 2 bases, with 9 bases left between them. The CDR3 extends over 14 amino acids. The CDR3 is CASSLTGLQETQYF. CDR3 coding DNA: TGTGCCAGCAGCTTAACGGGACTTCAAGAGACCCAGTACTTC.

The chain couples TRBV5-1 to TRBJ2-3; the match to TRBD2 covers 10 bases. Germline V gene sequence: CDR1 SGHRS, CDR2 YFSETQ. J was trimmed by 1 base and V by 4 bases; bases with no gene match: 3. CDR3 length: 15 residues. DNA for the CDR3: TGCGCCAGCAGCAATAGCGGGGGGCGCACAGATACGCAGTATTTT. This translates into CASSNSGGRTDTQYF.

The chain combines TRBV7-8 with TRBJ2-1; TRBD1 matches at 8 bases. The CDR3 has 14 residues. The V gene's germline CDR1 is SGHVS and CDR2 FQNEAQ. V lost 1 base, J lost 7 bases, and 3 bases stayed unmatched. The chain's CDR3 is CASSLGTGKNEQFF. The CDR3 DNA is TGTGCCAGCAGCTTAGGGACAGGGAAGAATGAGCAGTTCTTC.

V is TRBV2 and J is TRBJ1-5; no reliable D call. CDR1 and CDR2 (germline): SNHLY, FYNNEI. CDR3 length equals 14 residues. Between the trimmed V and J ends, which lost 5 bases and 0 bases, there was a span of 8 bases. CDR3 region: CASSLTNSNQPQHF. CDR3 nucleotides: TGTGCCAGCAGTCTCACTAATAGCAATCAGCCCCAGCATTTT.